Sequencing of this T cell receptor beta chain was carried out in a study of T cell repertoires in cytomegalovirus infection. Whole-study findings and limits: Cumulative public TCR beta family frequency identified carriers of CMV plus the relevant HLA.

From germline, CDR1 is MDHEN and CDR2 SYDVKM. The CDR3 is made up of 15 amino acids. The J segment lost 5 bases and the V segment lost 5 bases, leaving 9 bases of the junction unmatched. This clonotype has at least ten counts. No antigen is known for it. TCRdb passed the reads through MiXCR, listing each CDR3 protein once. This table holds 150,000 to 200,000 distinct CDR3 sequences, approximately 19% found once. The sequenced sample consisted of PBMCs. The chain combines TRBV28 with TRBJ2-7; 10 nucleotides align to TRBD2. This sequence was found in a human donor in good health (CMV status not recorded). Some clones in this sample may be carry-over from other donors' samples. For the CDR3, the DNA is TGTGCCAGCAGTCCCCTAGCGGGAGATCACCACGAGCAGTACTTC. As protein: CASSPLAGDHHEQYF.